Listed here is a single T cell receptor (beta chain). These data come from a study of blood T cell repertoires in COVID-19. Study-level background: COVID-19 samples from acute and convalescent phases originated in the United States, Italy and Spain. T cells, B-cell-depleted T cells, or PBMCs provided the cDNA or gDNA that served as material.

Assay used: immunoSEQ multiplex PCR; TCRdb lists only in-frame clones, some missing. The sample carries approximately 89,000 clones, roughly 92% recorded once. Germline CDR1 and CDR2: SGDLS and YYNGEE. The ends lost 4 bases at V and 2 bases at J; junction bases unmatched: 11. There are 16 residues in the CDR3. The chain recombines TRBV9 with TRBJ2-7, with 8 bases identical to TRBD2. Sequencing was performed on peripheral blood. This TCR was recovered from a woman in her fifties or sixties with active COVID-19. CDR3 amino acids: CASSKFAGGATYEQYF. The CDR3 DNA sequence: TGTGCCAGCAGCAAGTTCGCGGGGGGCGCAACCTACGAGCAGTACTTC. The full variable domain, with the rest looked up from reference TRBV9 and TRBJ2-7, is DSGVTQTPKHLITATGQRVTLRCSPRSGDLSVYWYQQSLDQGLQFLIQYYNGEERAKGNILERFSAQQFPDLHSELNLSSLELGDSALYFCASSKFAGGATYEQYFGPGTRLTVT.